This T cell receptor (beta chain) was profiled in a study of PD-L1 blockade in urothelial cancer. On the study more broadly: Twenty-five of 29 patients were men who had bladder-origin urothelial cancer. Researchers found blood samples held a median of approximately 150,000 T cells.

Profiled with immunoSEQ multiplex PCR; TCRdb holds only in-frame clones, not every one. The sample lists some 47,000 clones, approximately 78% occurring once. The CDR3 loop spans 14 amino acids. Germline V gene data show CDR1 as LGHNA and CDR2 as YSLEER. Trimming cost V 1 base and J 5 bases, with 11 bases left between them. The origin of this receptor is a man aged 65 to 85 with urothelial cancer. The material sequenced was PBMCs, taken around atezolizumab (anti-PD-L1) treatment. This chain joins TRBV4-3 and TRBJ2-5; no firm D call. CDR3 residues: CASSQGWRRETQYF. The CDR3 DNA sequence: TGCGCCAGCAGCCAAGGGTGGCGGCGGGAGACCCAGTACTTC.